These 25 T cell receptor beta chains were sequenced from one sample in a study of identical twins. MiXCR, applied by TCRdb to the 5' RACE reads, yields one record per CDR3 protein. The profile shows 750,000 to 950,000 distinct CDR3 sequences, about 12% of them singletons. A further study also used this sample, focusing on yellow fever vaccine responses in identical twins.

Specimen: PBMCs. The receptors were gathered from a young woman in good health.

This clonotype was seen more than once but under ten times. This chain joins TRBV7-9 and TRBJ1-1; D is possibly TRBD1 (6 bases). Germline values: CDR1 SEHNR, CDR2 FQNEAQ (reference sequence). Trimming removed 5 bases at V and 2 bases at J, with 15 bases between. This CDR3 region has 15 residues. The chain's CDR3 is CASSNERTANTEAFF. The CDR3 DNA reads as TGTGCCAGCAGCAACGAGAGGACAGCAAACACTGAAGCTTTCTTT.

A few counts support this clonotype. The chain recombines TRBV7-8 with TRBJ2-7, with D tentatively TRBD1 or TRBD2 (5 bases each). V was pared by 0 bases and J by 7 bases, with 13 bases between. This CDR3 spans 14 amino acids. Germline V gives CDR1 SGHVS, CDR2 FQNEAQ. The CDR3 region is CASSLAGAGGEQYV. The CDR3, as DNA: TGTGCCAGCAGCTTAGCTGGGGCCGGAGGAGAGCAGTACGTC.

This clonotype has more than one count but fewer than ten. The gene calls are TRBV7-9 and TRBJ2-7; a possible D gene is TRBD1 (6 bases). The CDR3 runs to 13 residues. V shed 5 bases and J shed 3 bases, with 11 bases lying between them. Per the germline V gene, CDR1 is SEHNR and CDR2 is FQNEAQ (reference sequence). The CDR3 DNA follows: TGTGCCAGCAGCGATGGACAGTACTACGAGCAGTACTTC. Translated: CASSDGQYYEQYF.

This clonotype was detected only a few times. The V gene is TRBV7-9, the J gene TRBJ2-5, with a possible D match to TRBD1 (6 bases). The V end lost 4 bases, the J end lost 1 base, and 13 bases lay between the germline ends. This CDR3 is 15 amino acids long. The germline CDR1 and CDR2 sequences are SEHNR and FQNEAQ (reference sequence). The DNA for the CDR3 is TGTGCCAGCAGCTCCCTCGGACAGATCCAAGAGACCCAGTACTTC. Encoded protein: CASSSLGQIQETQYF.

This clonotype turned up a few times. The genes are TRBV12-3 or TRBV12-4 and TRBJ2-3; D gene uncertain. V dropped 4 bases and J dropped 2 bases, with 7 bases sitting between them. The CDR3 runs 13 residues. CDR3 sequence reads: CASSSAPTDTQYF. Written as DNA, the CDR3 is TGTGCCAGCAGTTCCGCCCCCACAGATACGCAGTATTTT.

A few counts support this clonotype. CDR3 nucleotide sequence: TGTGCCAGCAGCCTAGGAGGCCTACAGGGGCCCACTGAAGCTTTCTTT. This sequence encodes CASSLGGLQGPTEAFF. The rearrangement uses TRBV9 and TRBJ1-1; TRBD1 aligns across 7 bases. This CDR3 has 16 amino acids. J was trimmed by 4 bases and V by 4 bases; bases with no gene match: 13. Germline V gene sequence: CDR1 SGDLS, CDR2 YYNGEE.

J is TRBJ2-3 and V is TRBV4-1, with 12 positions matching TRBD1. The germline CDR1 and CDR2 sequences are MGHRA and YSYEKL. The length of the CDR3 is 21 residues. V shed 4 bases, J shed 1 base, and the junction held 18 bases outside the gene matches. This CDR3 reads CASSPLIPGQGAPLGTDTQYF. The CDR3 DNA follows: TGCGCCAGCAGCCCCCTAATCCCGGGACAGGGGGCGCCTTTAGGCACAGATACGCAGTATTTT.

For the CDR3, the DNA is TGTGCCAGCAGTTTGGTAAACTCTGGAAACACCATATATTTT. The encoded protein is CASSLVNSGNTIYF. The genes are TRBV28 and TRBJ1-3, with D unresolved. CDR3 length: 14 residues. Trimming took off 3 bases at V and 0 bases at J, with 6 bases between the two ends. The germline V gene has CDR1 MDHEN and CDR2 SYDVKM.

J is TRBJ2-2 and V is TRBV12-3 or TRBV12-4; D uncertain. There are 13 residues in the CDR3. The V end lost 9 bases, the J end lost 6 bases, and 14 bases lay between the germline ends. In nucleotides, the CDR3 is TGTGCCAGTTCCCCCAGTAACCCCGGGGAGCTGTTTTTT. Residues: CASSPSNPGELFF.

The DNA for the CDR3 is TGTGCCAGCAGCCATGAACAGAACACCCTCCACTTT. This codes for CASSHEQNTLHF. J is TRBJ1-6 and V is TRBV11-1; no clear D. Germline V gene lookup returns CDR1 SGHAT and CDR2 FQDESV (reference sequence). The V gene lost 5 bases and the J gene lost 14 bases, with 13 bases spanning the gap. The CDR3 runs 12 residues.

The rearrangement links TRBV5-6 to TRBJ2-7; 9 bases align to TRBD2. The trim removed 1 base at V and 2 bases at J, leaving 7 bases unmatched. This CDR3 contains 16 residues. Per germline, CDR1 SGHDT and CDR2 YYEEEE. The CDR3 sequence is CASSLRMLAGAYEQYV. CDR3 coding DNA: TGTGCCAGCAGCTTGAGAATGTTAGCGGGGGCCTACGAGCAGTACGTC.

This clonotype was counted between two and nine times. This chain connects TRBV27 to TRBJ2-7; no clear D. CDR1 is MNHEY, CDR2 SMNVEV, per germline (reference sequence). V lost 2 bases and J lost 6, with 11 bases in between. The CDR3 extends over 13 amino acids. CDR3 in amino acids: CASSLARFSEQYV. In nucleotides, the CDR3 is TGTGCCAGCAGTTTAGCCAGGTTCAGCGAGCAGTACGTC.

This clonotype was picked up a small number of times. The V and J genes are TRBV7-6 and TRBJ2-7; 7 nucleotides agree with TRBD2. CDR3 length: 15 residues. The V gene's germline CDR1 is SGHVS and CDR2 FNYEAQ. V shed 1 base and J 3 bases; nucleotides not matched to a gene: 6. CDR3 DNA sequence: TGTGCCAGCAGCTTAGGAAAGGGAGGGCACTACGAGCAGTACTTC. This codes for CASSLGKGGHYEQYF.

At least ten counts were recorded for this clonotype. The CDR3, as DNA: TGTGCCATCAGTGGGGGACTAGCGGGAAGGAGCTCCTACAATGAGCAGTTCTTC. It specifies CAISGGLAGRSSYNEQFF. This rearrangement joins TRBV10-3 to TRBJ2-1; 13 bases agree with TRBD2. Germline CDR1 is ENHRY and CDR2 is SYGVKD. Trimming cost V 4 bases and J 0 bases; bases outside gene matches: 6. The length of the CDR3 is 18 residues.

The CDR3 loop reads CASSLAVTDYYGYTF. CDR3 nucleotides: TGCGCCAGCAGCTTGGCGGTTACGGACTACTATGGCTACACCTTC. The chain joins TRBV5-1 to TRBJ1-2, with D unresolved. Germline CDR1 reads SGHRS; CDR2 reads YFSETQ. Trimming took 0 bases from V and 3 from J, leaving 12 bases between them. The CDR3 spans 15 residues.

This clonotype has a handful of counts. The chain couples TRBV12-3 or TRBV12-4 to TRBJ2-1, with 8 bases lining up with TRBD2. The V segment lost 4 bases and the J segment 8 bases; nucleotides outside the gene matches: 7. The CDR3 is made up of 14 amino acids. The CDR3 loop reads CASSSGAGAYEQFF. The CDR3 nucleotides read TGTGCCAGCAGTTCGGGAGCGGGAGCCTATGAGCAGTTCTTC.

The chain joins TRBV7-9 to TRBJ1-2; D unclear. Trimming left V 3 bases short and J 6 bases short, with 11 bases between. CDR1 is SEHNR and CDR2 is FQNEAQ in the germline V gene (reference sequence). The CDR3 is 13 amino acids. The DNA of the CDR3 is TGTGCCAGCAGCTTTGGCCCGAGGGATGGCTACACCTTC. It yields the protein CASSFGPRDGYTF.

This clonotype was seen at least ten times. The chain couples TRBV4-1 to TRBJ2-1; the match to TRBD2 covers 10 bases. Germline V gene lookup returns CDR1 MGHRA and CDR2 YSYEKL. V was pared by 2 bases and J by 7 bases, with 5 bases of the junction left unmatched. The length of the CDR3 is 15 residues. CDR3 DNA sequence: TGCGCCAGCAGCCAACCCACTAGCGGGGTTAATGAGCAGTTCTTC. As protein: CASSQPTSGVNEQFF.

The V call is TRBV10-3, the J call TRBJ2-6, with D uncertain. The germline CDR1 and CDR2 sequences are ENHRY and SYGVKD. Between the trimmed V and J ends, which lost 6 bases and 1 base, there was a span of 10 bases. The CDR3 extends over 15 amino acids. In DNA, the CDR3 is TGTGCCATCAGGGAAGACTTATCTGGGGCCAACGTCCTGACTTTC. Residues: CAIREDLSGANVLTF.

Many counts were recorded for this clonotype. The rearrangement links TRBV12-3 or TRBV12-4 to TRBJ2-1, with 10 bases identical to TRBD2. The CDR3 sequence is 16 residues long. Trimming cost V 4 bases and J 8 bases; bases outside gene matches: 11. Written as DNA, the CDR3 is TGTGCCAGCAGTTCCCGTCTAGCGGGAGAGGTGGATGAGCAGTTCTTC. Its translation is CASSSRLAGEVDEQFF.

V is TRBV3-1 and J is TRBJ2-3; TRBD2 matches at 13 bases. Unmatched junction bases numbered 8, after V lost 2 bases and J lost 0 bases. This CDR3 comprises 19 residues. Germline CDR1 is LGHDT and CDR2 is YNNKEL (reference sequence). The CDR3 region has the DNA TGTGCCAGCAGCCAACTTGCCGGGACTAGCGGGGTCAGCACAGATACGCAGTATTTT. This sequence encodes CASSQLAGTSGVSTDTQYF.

This clonotype appeared a few times. The rearrangement links TRBV6-1 to TRBJ2-1; 8 bases align to TRBD1. Losses at the gene ends were 5 bases for V and 7 bases for J; bases not matched to a gene: 16. Per the germline V gene, CDR1 is MNHNS and CDR2 is SASEGT. This CDR3 has 17 amino acids. In DNA form, the CDR3 reads TGTGCCAGCAGTCCACCGTTTTGGCAGGGGGCGCCGAATGAGCAGTTCTTC. Its protein is CASSPPFWQGAPNEQFF.

This clonotype has ten or more counts. The V gene is TRBV12-3 or TRBV12-4, the J gene TRBJ2-7; 7 nucleotides align to TRBD1. The CDR3 has 13 amino acids. Losses at the gene ends were 4 bases for V and 4 bases for J; bases not matched to a gene: 4. The CDR3 DNA reads TGTGCCAGCAGTTACCAGACAGGGTACGAGCAGTACTTC. Its protein product is CASSYQTGYEQYF.

This clonotype occurred a few times. The J gene is TRBJ2-3, the V gene TRBV15; D gene unclear. V was shortened by 1 base and J by 0 bases, with 11 bases between the two germline ends. The CDR3 loop spans 16 amino acids. Germline V gene sequence: CDR1 LNHNV, CDR2 YYDKDF (reference sequence). CDR3 in DNA: TGTGCCACCAGCAGAGGTTCGGGTGATAGCACAGATACGCAGTATTTT. Its protein is CATSRGSGDSTDTQYF.

There are many counts of this clonotype. The chain combines TRBV27 with TRBJ2-7, with D maybe TRBD2 (6 bases). CDR1 MNHEY and CDR2 SMNVEV come from the germline V gene (reference sequence). Trimming took off 7 bases at V and 5 bases at J, with 12 bases between the two ends. The CDR3 consists of 12 residues. The CDR3 here is CASISSVNEQYF. The CDR3 nucleotides are TGTGCCAGCATCTCTAGCGTAAACGAGCAGTACTTC.